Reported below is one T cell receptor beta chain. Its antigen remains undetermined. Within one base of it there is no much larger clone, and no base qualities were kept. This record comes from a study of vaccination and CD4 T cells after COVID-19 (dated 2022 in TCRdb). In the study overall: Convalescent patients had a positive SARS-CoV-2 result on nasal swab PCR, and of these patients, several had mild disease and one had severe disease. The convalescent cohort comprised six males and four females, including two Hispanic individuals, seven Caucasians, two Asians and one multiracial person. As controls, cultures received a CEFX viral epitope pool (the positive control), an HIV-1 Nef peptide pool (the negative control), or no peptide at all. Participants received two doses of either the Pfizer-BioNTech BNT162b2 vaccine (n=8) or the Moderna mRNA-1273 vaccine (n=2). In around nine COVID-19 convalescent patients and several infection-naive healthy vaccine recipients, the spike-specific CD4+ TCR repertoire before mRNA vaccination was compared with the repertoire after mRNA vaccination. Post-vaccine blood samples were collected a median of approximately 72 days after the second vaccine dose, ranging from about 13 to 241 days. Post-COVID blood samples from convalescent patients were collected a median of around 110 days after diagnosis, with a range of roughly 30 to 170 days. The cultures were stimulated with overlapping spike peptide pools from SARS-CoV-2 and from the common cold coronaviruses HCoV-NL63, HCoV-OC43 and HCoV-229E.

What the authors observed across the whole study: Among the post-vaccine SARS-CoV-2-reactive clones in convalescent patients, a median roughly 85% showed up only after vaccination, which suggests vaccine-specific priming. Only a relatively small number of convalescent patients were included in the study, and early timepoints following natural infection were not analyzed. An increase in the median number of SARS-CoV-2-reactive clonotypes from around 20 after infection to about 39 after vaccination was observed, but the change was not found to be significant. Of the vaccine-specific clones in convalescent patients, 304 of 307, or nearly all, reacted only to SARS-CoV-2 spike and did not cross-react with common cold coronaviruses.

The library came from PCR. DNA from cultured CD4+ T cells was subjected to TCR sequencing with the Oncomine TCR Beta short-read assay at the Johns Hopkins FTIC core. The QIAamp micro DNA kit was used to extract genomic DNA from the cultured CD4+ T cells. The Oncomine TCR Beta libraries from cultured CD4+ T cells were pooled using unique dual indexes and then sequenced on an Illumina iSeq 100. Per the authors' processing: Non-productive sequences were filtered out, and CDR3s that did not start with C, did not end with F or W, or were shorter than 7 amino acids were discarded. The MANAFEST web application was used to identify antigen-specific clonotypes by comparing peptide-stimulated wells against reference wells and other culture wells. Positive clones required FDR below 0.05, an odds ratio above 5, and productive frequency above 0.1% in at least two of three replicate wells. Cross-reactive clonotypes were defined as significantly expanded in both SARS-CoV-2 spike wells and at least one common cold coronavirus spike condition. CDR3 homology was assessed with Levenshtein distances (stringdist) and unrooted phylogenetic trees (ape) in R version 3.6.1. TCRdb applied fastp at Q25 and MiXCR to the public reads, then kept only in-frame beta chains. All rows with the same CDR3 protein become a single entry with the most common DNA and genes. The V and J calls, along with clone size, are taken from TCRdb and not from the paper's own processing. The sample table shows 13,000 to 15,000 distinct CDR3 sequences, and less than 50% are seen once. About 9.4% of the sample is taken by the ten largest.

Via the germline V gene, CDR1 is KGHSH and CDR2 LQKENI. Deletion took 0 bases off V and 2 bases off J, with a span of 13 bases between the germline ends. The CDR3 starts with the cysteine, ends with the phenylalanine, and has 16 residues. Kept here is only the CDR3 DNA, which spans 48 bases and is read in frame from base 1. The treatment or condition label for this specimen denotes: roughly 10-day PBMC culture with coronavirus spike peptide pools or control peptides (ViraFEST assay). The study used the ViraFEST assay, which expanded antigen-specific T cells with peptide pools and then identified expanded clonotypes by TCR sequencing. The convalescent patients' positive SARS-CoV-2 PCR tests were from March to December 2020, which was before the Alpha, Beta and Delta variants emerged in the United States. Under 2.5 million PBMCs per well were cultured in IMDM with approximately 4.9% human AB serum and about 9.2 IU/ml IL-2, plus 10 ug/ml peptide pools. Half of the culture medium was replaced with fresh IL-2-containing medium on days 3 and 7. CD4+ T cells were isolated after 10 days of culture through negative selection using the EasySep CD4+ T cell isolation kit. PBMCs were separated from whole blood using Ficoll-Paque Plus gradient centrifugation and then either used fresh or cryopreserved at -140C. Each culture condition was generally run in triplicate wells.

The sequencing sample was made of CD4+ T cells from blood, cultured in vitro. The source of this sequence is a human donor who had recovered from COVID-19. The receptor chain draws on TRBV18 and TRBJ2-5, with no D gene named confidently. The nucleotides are TGTGCCAGCTCACCACCGGAAATCACCAAACAAGAGACCCAGTACTTC. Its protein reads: CASSPPEITKQETQYF.